Listed below are T cell receptor beta chains from one sample, sequenced in a study of cytomegalovirus exposure and HLA in healthy donors. Repertoires were generated with immunoSEQ multiplex PCR, while TCRdb's copy carries only in-frame clones and drops some. The data contain around 200,000 clones, roughly 79% of them singletons. Input material: PBMCs. These receptors all stem from a male donor in good health and CMV-seronegative. The conserved cysteine and the conserved F or W are not part of the CDR3 here. Clone size is stated in some rows and not others, as once, few, many or a class when expanded.

>TRBJ2-1|-|TRBV7-3
ASSLLAGSNNEQF
>TRBJ1-4|-|TRBV7-9
ASSSTGPGEKLF
>TRBJ2-1|-|TRBV4-1
ASSQQTSGTYNEQF
>TRBJ1-5|-|TRBV30
AWSVGTGGSEPQH
>TRBJ1-2|-|TRBV6-5
ASSYSSGVLYGYT
>TRBJ2-3|few|TRBV7-2
ASSSHTDTQY
>TRBJ2-1|-|TRBV6-5
ATYKGASYNEQF
>TRBJ1-3|once|TRBV6-1
ANADRGLGENTIY
>TRBJ1-5|-|TRBV6-6
ASSTGGNQPQH
>TRBJ2-3|-|TRBV30
AWSVLPGFSTDTQY
>TRBJ1-2|few|TRBV28
ATQQEIWGYT
>TRBJ2-1|few|TRBV7-3
ASSSGQGNEQF
>TRBJ1-1|once|TRBV19
ASRWTAVGTEAF
>TRBJ2-1|once|TRBV28
ASSRTSGRAPGQF
>TRBJ1-4|-|TRBV28
ASSTGGVNEKLF
>TRBJ2-7|once|TRBV28
ASSPLAGGYEQY
>TRBJ2-3|-|TRBV5-4
ASSETSGSTDTQY
>TRBJ2-1|-|TRBV2
ASITSGRYNEQF
>TRBJ2-1|-|TRBV25-1
ASRLNEQF
>TRBJ1-5|-|TRBV7-8
ASSLVGNQPQH
>TRBJ2-7|-|TRBV2
ASSETPVYEQY
>TRBJ1-5|-|TRBV19
ASSTPYSNQPQH
>TRBJ2-3|-|TRBV9
ASSVVKDTQY
>TRBJ1-5|-|TRBV18
ASSPPGMSNQPQH
>TRBJ2-7|once|TRBV5-4
ASTIGIGDEQY
>TRBJ1-2|-|TRBV7-3
ASRQGTGGYGYT
>TRBJ1-1|-|TRBV6-6
ASAGPGGTEAF
>TRBJ2-2|few|TRBV2
ASSEQGPNGGGELF
>TRBJ1-4|-|TRBV28
ASSPWGGLTNEKLF
>TRBJ1-2|-|TRBV2
ASQTGGGYT
>TRBJ1-5|-|TRBV6-5
ASGQPQH
>TRBJ2-2|-|TRBV19
ASLSTGGAGELF
>TRBJ1-5|-|TRBV27
ASSLFSYSNQPQH
>TRBJ2-5|-|TRBV12-5
ASGLGTGGEETQY
>TRBJ1-1|-|TRBV5-1
ASSLLGANTEAF
>TRBJ1-5|-|TRBV6-6
ASSYGAAYSNQPQH
>TRBJ2-4|-|TRBV27
ASSVRDTSRGKNIQY
>TRBJ2-5|few|TRBV9
ASSPSGQGVQETQY
>TRBJ1-5|-|TRBV10-3
AIGKTGGGGSNQPQH
>TRBJ1-2|-|TRBV28
ASKPDYGYT
>TRBJ2-1|-|TRBV5-8
ASSSNRDSYNEQF
>TRBJ2-4|-|TRBV28
ASSPIRAEGKNIQY
>TRBJ1-1|-|TRBV28
ASSSNAQGWDTEAF